One and the same sample provided the 16 T cell receptor beta chains below, sequenced in a study of T cells in Graves' hyperthyroidism and ophthalmopathy. RNA transcripts were the template for amplifying TCR beta CDR3 regions. The HTBI primer set drove a first-round RT-PCR of the TCR CDR3. TCRdb used MiXCR to reprocess the multiplex PCR reads, holding one entry per CDR3 protein. Here the sample spans about 400,000 distinct CDR3 sequences, approximately 14% being singletons. Sequencing was carried out using blood. The receptors come from a woman aged 60 to 75 with Graves' ophthalmopathy.

The chain carries TRBV11-2 and TRBJ2-5, with unresolved D. The CDR3 runs 12 residues. Germline-derived CDR1 and CDR2 are SGHAT and FQNNGV. Trimming left V 5 bases short and J 4 bases short, with 8 bases between. The CDR3 reads CASSPMGETQYF. The CDR3 bases are TGTGCCAGCAGCCCAATGGGAGAGACCCAGTACTTC.

The table lists this clonotype with many counts. This rearrangement joins TRBV2 to TRBJ2-5; the D gene is possibly TRBD1 (5 bases). CDR1 SNHLY and CDR2 FYNNEI come from the germline V gene. V was clipped by 2 bases and J by 3 bases, with 7 bases between them. The CDR3 consists of 13 residues. Here the CDR3 DNA reads TGTGCCAGCAGTGAACAGGGTGAAGAGACCCAGTACTTC. Amino acid sequence: CASSEQGEETQYF.

In its sample, this clonotype was seen a few times. V and J are TRBV12-3 or TRBV12-4 and TRBJ2-1; D assignment may be TRBD1 or TRBD2 (5 bases each). The V gene lost 3 bases and the J gene lost 0 bases, with 9 bases spanning the gap. This CDR3 contains 15 residues. CDR3 sequence reads: CASSFGATSYNEQFF. For the CDR3, the DNA is TGTGCCAGCAGTTTCGGGGCTACCTCCTACAATGAGCAGTTCTTC.

The V and J genes are TRBV5-1 and TRBJ2-7; 11 nucleotides line up with TRBD2. The V segment lost 0 bases and the J segment 3 bases; nucleotides outside the gene matches: 5. This CDR3 has 16 residues. Germline V gene lookup returns CDR1 SGHRS and CDR2 YFSETQ. The DNA for the CDR3 is TGCGCCAGCAGCTTGGATACTAGCGGGAGTGTCTACGAGCAGTACTTC. Translating it yields CASSLDTSGSVYEQYF.

The chain has TRBV20-1 and TRBJ2-5; 13 bases agree with TRBD2. The CDR3 contains 16 residues. The germline V gene encodes CDR1 DFQATT and CDR2 SNEGSKA (reference sequence). V trimming: 6 bases; J trimming: 2 bases; junction bases outside the gene matches: 9. In nucleotides, the CDR3 is TGCAGTGCGATAACCGGGACTAGCGGGATACAAGAGACCCAGTACTTC. Residues: CSAITGTSGIQETQYF.

This clonotype was counted at least ten times. This sequence joins TRBV24-1 and TRBJ2-2, with D possibly TRBD2 on 6 matching bases. Trimming stripped 4 bases from V and 1 base from J, with 18 bases between. Germline V gene sequence: CDR1 KGHDR, CDR2 SFDVKD. CDR3 length: 18 amino acids. The CDR3 protein is CATSDPGGPRGNTGELFF. In nucleotides, the CDR3 is TGTGCCACCAGTGACCCCGGAGGGCCGAGGGGGAACACCGGGGAGCTGTTTTTT.

This clonotype was found many times. The chain recombines TRBV29-1 with TRBJ2-5, with TRBD2 matching 12 bases. V dropped 3 bases and J dropped 5; count of bases not matched to a gene: 7. This CDR3 has 15 residues. CDR1 is SQVTM and CDR2 is ANQGSEA in the germline V gene. The CDR3 loop is CSVDWTSGIGETQYF. The CDR3 nucleotides are TGCAGCGTTGATTGGACTAGCGGGATTGGGGAGACCCAGTACTTC.

This clonotype appeared many times. In DNA form, the CDR3 reads TGTGCCAGCAGAGGACAGGCACGAACTGAAGCTTTCTTT. This codes for CASRGQARTEAFF. The genes are TRBV28 and TRBJ1-1, with TRBD1 identical over 7 bases. Germline trimming cut 6 bases from V and 5 bases from J; bases unmatched to any gene: 6. The germline V gene has CDR1 MDHEN and CDR2 SYDVKM. The length of the CDR3 is 13 residues. Filled out from reference TRBV28 and TRBJ1-1, the complete variable domain reads DVKVTQSSRYLVKRTGEKVFLECVQDMDHENMFWYRQDPGLGLRLIYFSYDVKMKEKGDIPEGYSVSREKKERFSLILESASTNQTSMYLCASRGQARTEAFFGQGTRLTVV.

This clonotype appeared a few times. This chain connects TRBV20-1 to TRBJ2-2, with TRBD2 identical over 13 bases. The J segment lost 4 bases and the V segment lost 6 bases, leaving 5 bases of the junction unmatched. Germline lookup yields CDR1 DFQATT and CDR2 SNEGSKA (reference sequence). This CDR3 is 15 amino acids long. CDR3 loop: CSATLAGGVTGELFF. CDR3 DNA sequence: TGCAGTGCAACACTAGCGGGAGGGGTCACCGGGGAGCTGTTTTTT.

This clonotype showed up many times. The CDR3 reads CASSGNTGDYNEQFF. The CDR3 DNA follows: TGTGCCAGCAGTGGGAACACCGGAGACTACAATGAGCAGTTCTTC. The rearrangement joins TRBV7-6 to TRBJ2-1; D is unclear. This CDR3 contains 15 residues. V shed 6 bases and J shed 3 bases, with 15 bases lying between them. CDR1 SGHVS and CDR2 FNYEAQ come from the germline V gene.

A note on this clonotype: The junction shows a germline mismatch at one end, possibly a read error. The chain employs TRBV7-2 and TRBJ2-3; D not certain. This CDR3 has 15 residues. Looked up from germline, CDR1 is SGHTA and CDR2 is FQGNSA. This chain's CDR3 is CAGSLIGVVTDTQYF. CDR3 DNA: TGTGCCGGCAGCTTGATAGGCGTTGTCACAGATACGCAGTATTTT.

This clonotype was counted ten times or more. The CDR3 reads CASSRNTGDEQYF. CDR3 bases: TGTGCCAGCAGCCGAAACACAGGGGACGAGCAGTACTTC. The rearrangement joins TRBV7-9 to TRBJ2-7, with 7 bases matching TRBD1. Germline V gives CDR1 SEHNR, CDR2 FQNEAQ (reference sequence). This CDR3 has 13 amino acids. The trim removed 5 bases at V and 5 bases at J, leaving 6 bases unmatched.

This clonotype appeared many times. V is TRBV11-2 and J is TRBJ2-2, with D maybe TRBD1 (6 bases). CDR3 size: 14 residues. Germline values: CDR1 SGHAT, CDR2 FQNNGV. The V end lost 0 bases, the J end lost 6 bases, and 8 bases lay between the germline ends. CDR3 region: CASSLEGAAGELFF. DNA of the CDR3: TGTGCCAGCAGCTTAGAGGGGGCTGCCGGGGAGCTGTTTTTT.

This clonotype was detected only a few times. The chain recombines TRBV19 with TRBJ1-5; 10 bases agree with TRBD1. Germline-derived CDR1 and CDR2 are LNHDA and SQIVND (reference sequence). This CDR3 is 15 amino acids long. Trimming removed 9 bases from V and 2 bases from J; junction bases left unmatched: 7. This CDR3 reads CASYDRGLGNQPQHF. CDR3 coding DNA: TGTGCCAGCTACGACAGGGGGCTAGGCAATCAGCCCCAGCATTTT.

In its sample, this clonotype was seen many times. The V call is TRBV6-1, the J call TRBJ2-5, with D possibly TRBD1 on 7 matching bases. The V and J ends lost 5 bases and 4 bases respectively, with 11 bases between them. CDR3 length: 13 residues. Germline V CDR1 and CDR2: MNHNS, SASEGT. The CDR3 DNA reads TGTGCCAGCAGTCGCCAGGGGGGAGAGACCCAGTACTTC. It yields the protein CASSRQGGETQYF.

This clonotype was seen at least ten times. Given a much more abundant clone one base away, this may be a read error. CDR3 sequence reads: CSASRSSYNEQFF. For the CDR3, the DNA is TGCAGTGCTAGCAGGAGCTCCTACAATGAGCAGTTCTTC. The chain links TRBV20-1 to TRBJ2-1; D gene unclear. Germline V gene data show CDR1 as DFQATT and CDR2 as SNEGSKA (reference sequence). This CDR3 is built from 13 residues. V dropped 3 bases and J dropped 0 bases, with 6 bases sitting between them.